The 15 T cell receptor beta chains below come from one sample, sequenced in a study of shared clonotypes between healthy human individuals. Using immunoSEQ multiplex PCR, the repertoire was profiled, and TCRdb retains in-frame clones only, with some absent. The sample holds 1.4 million to 1.5 million clones, around 97% seen once. Material for sequencing was naive CD4+ T cells sorted from blood. Specified subset: CD45RA+ positively selected. Every receptor here comes from a man younger than 45 in good health.

The rearrangement uses TRBV5-6 and TRBJ2-5; D unclear. V lost 0 bases and J lost 9, with 12 bases in between. Germline V gives CDR1 SGHDT, CDR2 YYEEEE. The CDR3 consists of 13 residues. CDR3 loop: CASSLDRTLAQYF. In DNA form, the CDR3 reads TGTGCCAGCAGCTTGGACAGAACATTGGCCCAGTACTTC.

This chain's CDR3 is CASRPRPGQNLSQPQHF. DNA of the CDR3: TGTGCCAGCAGGCCCCGTCCGGGACAGAATTTGTCTCAGCCCCAGCATTTT. The chain has TRBV28 and TRBJ1-5; 7 bases fit TRBD1. The CDR3 sequence is 17 residues long. The J segment lost 6 bases and the V segment lost 6 bases, leaving 17 bases of the junction unmatched. The germline CDR1 and CDR2 sequences are MDHEN and SYDVKM.

This chain uses TRBV28 with TRBJ1-5, with 9 bases lining up with TRBD1. The CDR3 sequence is 15 residues long. With V trimmed by 5 bases and J by 13 bases, 15 bases remained unmatched. Germline assignment: CDR1 MDHEN and CDR2 SYDVKM. CDR3 region: CASSVPDRGGVLQHF. In DNA, the CDR3 is TGTGCCAGCAGTGTCCCGGACAGGGGAGGGGTCCTACAGCATTTT. Combining the CDR3 with reference TRBV28 and TRBJ1-5 gives the whole variable domain DVKVTQSSRYLVKRTGEKVFLECVQDMDHENMFWYRQDPGLGLRLIYFSYDVKMKEKGDIPEGYSVSREKKERFSLILESASTNQTSMYLCASSVPDRGGVLQHFGDGTRLSIL.

This clone was observed once. The V call is TRBV5-1, the J call TRBJ2-1; 7 nucleotides match TRBD2. The germline gives CDR1 SGHRS, CDR2 YFSETQ. This CDR3 region has 16 residues. The ends lost 1 base at V and 5 bases at J; junction bases unmatched: 9. Written as DNA, the CDR3 is TGCGCCAGCAGCTTGTCCCGAGCGGGAAAAAACAATGAGCAGTTCTTC. Translated: CASSLSRAGKNNEQFF.

The chain is built from TRBV10-1 and TRBJ2-5, with TRBD2 identical over 11 bases. Trimming removed 8 bases from V and 5 bases from J; junction bases left unmatched: 16. Germline loops: CDR1 WNHNN, CDR2 SYGVQD (reference sequence). The CDR3 consists of 17 residues. In nucleotides, the CDR3 is TGCGCCAGCGGAACGACTAGCGGGACCCGTACAGGGGAGACCCAGTACTTC. Amino acid sequence: CASGTTSGTRTGETQYF.

This rearrangement joins TRBV30 to TRBJ1-3; D unresolved. The germline CDR1 and CDR2 sequences are GTSNPN and SVGIG (reference sequence). The CDR3 is 13 residues long. Trimming removed 4 bases from V and 3 bases from J, with 10 bases in between. The CDR3 coding sequence is TGTGCCTGGACCGCGAAGGGTGGAAACACCATATATTTT. Amino acid sequence: CAWTAKGGNTIYF.

About this clone itself: The identical CDR3 is also encoded by other nucleotide sequences in the sample. The rearrangement joins TRBV18 to TRBJ1-3; D is possibly TRBD1 (6 bases). V was cut by 3 bases and J by 1 base, with 10 bases left in between. This CDR3 spans 15 amino acids. Germline loops: CDR1 KGHSH, CDR2 LQKENI. CDR3 DNA sequence: TGTGCCAGCTCACCGCTAACAGGGTCTGGAAACACCATATATTTT. This codes for CASSPLTGSGNTIYF.

Remarks on this clone: The same CDR3 can be traced to other DNA sequences in this sample. The rearrangement uses TRBV7-2 and TRBJ1-3; TRBD1 agrees at 9 bases. The CDR3 covers 14 residues. Germline CDR1 reads SGHTA; CDR2 reads FQGNSA. V gave up 5 bases and J gave up 2 bases; unmatched junction bases: 1. This CDR3 is CASSRDRAGNTIYF. The CDR3 bases are TGTGCCAGCAGCAGGGACAGGGCTGGAAACACCATATATTTT.

This chain uses TRBV27 with TRBJ1-2; 9 nucleotides align to TRBD1. This CDR3 has 16 amino acids. J was trimmed by 0 bases and V by 6 bases; bases with no gene match: 8. CDR1 MNHEY and CDR2 SMNVEV come from the germline V gene (reference sequence). The CDR3 region is CASSKQGAASNYGYTF. The CDR3 nucleotides read TGTGCCAGCAGCAAACAGGGGGCGGCCTCTAACTATGGCTACACCTTC.

In the case of this clone: The same CDR3 is also encoded by other DNA sequences in this sample. The chain uses TRBV5-1 and TRBJ1-5, with a weak D call TRBD1 (5 bases). Trimming pared 4 bases from V and 7 bases from J, leaving 15 bases between. The CDR3 loop spans 14 amino acids. In germline, CDR1 is SGHRS, CDR2 YFSETQ. The chain's CDR3 is CASSPGSGDQPQHF. CDR3 DNA sequence: TGCGCCAGCAGCCCAGGCTCGGGGGACCAGCCCCAGCATTTT.

This clone came up once. The chain combines TRBV7-3 with TRBJ2-1, with TRBD2 as a possible D gene (5 bases). The CDR3 consists of 12 residues. The V and J ends lost 5 bases and 6 bases respectively, with 8 bases between them. Germline CDR1 is SGHTA and CDR2 is FQGTGA. The CDR3 sequence: CASSPGGNEQFF. The CDR3 bases are TGTGCCAGCAGCCCCGGAGGCAATGAGCAGTTCTTC.

This chain connects TRBV4-2 to TRBJ2-1; 8 bases fit TRBD2. Germline V gene sequence: CDR1 LGHNA, CDR2 YNFKEQ. J was trimmed by 7 bases and V by 0 bases; bases with no gene match: 17. The CDR3 is 19 residues long. CDR3 sequence reads: CASSQEPTLQGLGYNEQFF. The CDR3 nucleotides read TGTGCCAGCAGCCAAGAACCAACGCTGCAGGGACTAGGGTATAATGAGCAGTTCTTC.

CDR3 region: CASSFQGVGFNEQYF. Written as DNA, the CDR3 is TGTGCCAGTAGTTTCCAGGGGGTCGGGTTTAACGAGCAGTACTTC. V usage is TRBV19 and J usage is TRBJ2-7; TRBD1 aligns across 7 bases. This CDR3 spans 15 amino acids. The V gene's germline CDR1 is LNHDA and CDR2 SQIVND (reference sequence). V shed 5 bases, J shed 5 bases, and the junction held 12 bases outside the gene matches.

The rearrangement uses TRBV4-2 and TRBJ2-1, with D perhaps TRBD1 or TRBD2 (8 bases each). CDR1 and CDR2 (germline): LGHNA, YNFKEQ. V lost 0 bases to trimming and J lost 5 bases, with 26 bases between them. This CDR3 comprises 20 residues. The CDR3 loop is CASSQDTQGARGGRNNEQFF. The DNA of the CDR3 is TGTGCCAGCAGCCAAGATACGCAGGGGGCTAGAGGCGGGAGGAACAATGAGCAGTTCTTC.

The chain uses TRBV4-3 and TRBJ1-1; 8 bases are shared with TRBD1. The CDR3 runs to 13 residues. The junction had 6 bases not matched to a gene; V was cut back by 1 base and J by 11 bases. Germline CDR1 LGHNA, CDR2 YSLEER. CDR3 coding DNA: TGCGCCAGCAGCCAAGTTGAAGACAGGGGTGCTTTCTTT. It yields the protein CASSQVEDRGAFF.